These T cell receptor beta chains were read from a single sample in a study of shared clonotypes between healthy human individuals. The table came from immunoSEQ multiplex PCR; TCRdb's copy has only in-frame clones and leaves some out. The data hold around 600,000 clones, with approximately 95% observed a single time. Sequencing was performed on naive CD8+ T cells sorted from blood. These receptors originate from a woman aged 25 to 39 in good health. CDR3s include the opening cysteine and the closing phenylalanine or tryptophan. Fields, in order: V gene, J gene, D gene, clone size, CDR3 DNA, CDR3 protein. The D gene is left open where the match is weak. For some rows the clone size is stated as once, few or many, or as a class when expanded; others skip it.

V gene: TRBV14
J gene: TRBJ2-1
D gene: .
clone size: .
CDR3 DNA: TGTGCCAGCAGCCAAGATGGGACCGGGGGGCGGTTCTTC
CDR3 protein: CASSQDGTGGRFF

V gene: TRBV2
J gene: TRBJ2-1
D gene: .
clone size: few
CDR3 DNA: TGTGCCAGCAGTGACGCCGACAATGAGCAGTTCTTC
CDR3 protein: CASSDADNEQFF

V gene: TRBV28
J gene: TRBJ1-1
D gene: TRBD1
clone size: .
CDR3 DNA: TGTGCCAGCAGTTTACTACTCCGACAGGGTAAGGACACTGAAGCTTTCTTT
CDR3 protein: CASSLLLRQGKDTEAFF

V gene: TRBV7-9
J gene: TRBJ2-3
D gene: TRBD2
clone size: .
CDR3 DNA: TGTGCCAGCAGAGCGGGACTCGATACGCAGTATTTT
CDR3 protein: CASRAGLDTQYF

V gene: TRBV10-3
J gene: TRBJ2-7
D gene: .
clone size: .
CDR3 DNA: TGTGCCATCAGTACCGGGTTAGACTACGAGGGGCTCCAGTACTTC
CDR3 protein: CAISTGLDYEGLQYF

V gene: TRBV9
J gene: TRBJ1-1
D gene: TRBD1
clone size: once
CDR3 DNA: TGTGCCAGCAGCAACACAGGGGCGAACACTGAAGCTTTCTTT
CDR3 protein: CASSNTGANTEAFF

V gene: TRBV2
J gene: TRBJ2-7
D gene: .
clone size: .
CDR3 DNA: TGTGCCAGCAGTGGGCTGAGCTCCTACGAGCAGTACTTC
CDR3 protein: CASSGLSSYEQYF

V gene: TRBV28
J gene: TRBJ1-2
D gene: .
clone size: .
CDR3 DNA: TGTGCCAGCAGGACCGGGACGCATCATGGCTACACCTTC
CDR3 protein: CASRTGTHHGYTF

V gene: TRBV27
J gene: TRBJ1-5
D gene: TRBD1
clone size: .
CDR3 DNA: TGTGCCAGCAGTTTAACGGGACAGGGGGTCCATCAGCCCCAGCATTTT
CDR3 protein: CASSLTGQGVHQPQHF

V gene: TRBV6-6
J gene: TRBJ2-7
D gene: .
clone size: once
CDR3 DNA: TGTGCCAGCAGTCGCCGGGATAGCTCCTACGAGCAGTACTTC
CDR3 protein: CASSRRDSSYEQYF

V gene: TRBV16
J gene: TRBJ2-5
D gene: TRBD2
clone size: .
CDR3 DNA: TGTGCCAGCAGCCGACCGGGACTAGCGGGGCAAGAGACCCAGTACTTC
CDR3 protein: CASSRPGLAGQETQYF

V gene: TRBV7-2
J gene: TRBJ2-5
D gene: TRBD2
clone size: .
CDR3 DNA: TGTGCCAGCAGCTTGGAGACTAGCGGGAGGATAAGCCGGGAGGAGACCCAGTACTTC
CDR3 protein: CASSLETSGRISREETQYF

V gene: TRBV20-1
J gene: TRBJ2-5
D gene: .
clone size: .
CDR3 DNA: TGCAGTGCTTTCAAAGAGACCCAGTACTTC
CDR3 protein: CSAFKETQYF

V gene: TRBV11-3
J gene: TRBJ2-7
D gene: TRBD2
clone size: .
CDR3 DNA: TGTGCCAGCAGCTTCTCCGGGACTAACTACGAGCAGTACTTC
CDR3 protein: CASSFSGTNYEQYF

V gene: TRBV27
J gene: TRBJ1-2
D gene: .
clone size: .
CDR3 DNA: TGTGCCAGCAGTTCGGGACGCGGCTACACCTTC
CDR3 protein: CASSSGRGYTF

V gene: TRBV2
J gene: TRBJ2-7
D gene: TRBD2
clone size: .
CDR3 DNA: TGTGCCAGCAGCGCGGGCGGGACTAGCTTCTACGAGCAGTACTTC
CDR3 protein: CASSAGGTSFYEQYF

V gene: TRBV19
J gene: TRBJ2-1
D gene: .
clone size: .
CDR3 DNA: TGTGCCAGTAGTGAGGGACTCCCGGCTGATGAGCAGTTCTTC
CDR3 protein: CASSEGLPADEQFF

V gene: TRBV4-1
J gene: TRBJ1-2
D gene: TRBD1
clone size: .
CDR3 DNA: TGCGCCAGCAGCATGCGCCCGGGGACAGCCAACTATGGCTACACCTTC
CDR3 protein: CASSMRPGTANYGYTF

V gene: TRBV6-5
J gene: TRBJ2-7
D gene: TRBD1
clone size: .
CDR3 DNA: TGTGCCAGCAGCCAACGGGACAGGGGTATCTACGAGCAGTACTTC
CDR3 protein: CASSQRDRGIYEQYF

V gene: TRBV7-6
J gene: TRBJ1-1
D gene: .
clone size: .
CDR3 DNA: TGTGCCAGCAGCTTAGCGGATGAAGGTTACACTGAAGCTTTCTTT
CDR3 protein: CASSLADEGYTEAFF

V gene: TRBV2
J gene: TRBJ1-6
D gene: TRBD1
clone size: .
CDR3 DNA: TGTGCCAGCTCGGGGGTGAACAGGGGATATAATTCACCCCTCCACTTT
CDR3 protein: CASSGVNRGYNSPLHF

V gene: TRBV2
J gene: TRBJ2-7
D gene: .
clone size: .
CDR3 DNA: TGTGCCAGCAGCTGGAACGGCGAGCAGTACTTC
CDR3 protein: CASSWNGEQYF

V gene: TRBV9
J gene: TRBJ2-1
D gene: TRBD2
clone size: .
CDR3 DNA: TGTGCCAGCAGCGTAGTAGCGGGAGGGGTCGATGAGCAGTTCTTC
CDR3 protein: CASSVVAGGVDEQFF

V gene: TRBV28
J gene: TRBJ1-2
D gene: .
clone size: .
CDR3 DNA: TGTGCCAGCAGTTTCTCCGGGGCGCCTAACTATGGCTACACCTTC
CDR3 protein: CASSFSGAPNYGYTF

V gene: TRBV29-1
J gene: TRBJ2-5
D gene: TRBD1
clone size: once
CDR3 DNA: TGCAGCGTTCCGACAGGGGAGACCCAGTACTTC
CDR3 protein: CSVPTGETQYF

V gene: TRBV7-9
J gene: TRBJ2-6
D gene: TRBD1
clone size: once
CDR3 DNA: TGTGCCAGCAGCTCGTCCGGGACAGAAGGTTCTGGGGCCAACGTCCTGACTTTC
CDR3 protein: CASSSSGTEGSGANVLTF

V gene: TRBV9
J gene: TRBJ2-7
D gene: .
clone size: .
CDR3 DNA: TGTGCCAGCAGCGTAGACCCACGGGAGAACTACGAGCAGTACTTC
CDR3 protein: CASSVDPRENYEQYF

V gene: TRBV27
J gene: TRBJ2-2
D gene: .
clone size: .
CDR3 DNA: TGTGCCAGCAGTTTGTTCAACACCGGGGAGCTGTTTTTT
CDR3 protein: CASSLFNTGELFF

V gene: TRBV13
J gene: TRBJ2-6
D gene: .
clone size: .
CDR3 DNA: TGTGCCAGCAGTTACATTAGCCTCTCTGGGGCCAACGTCCTGACTTTC
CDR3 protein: CASSYISLSGANVLTF

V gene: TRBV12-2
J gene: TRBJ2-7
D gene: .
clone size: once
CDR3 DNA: TGTGCAAGTCGCTTAACGATAGCGGGGCCCCTCCCCACCTACGAGCAGTACTTC
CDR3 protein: CASRLTIAGPLPTYEQYF

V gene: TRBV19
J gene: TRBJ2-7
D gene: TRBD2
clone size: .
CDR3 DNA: TGTGCCAGTAGTACCAGCGGGAGCCCACCTTTTACCTACGAGCAGTACTTC
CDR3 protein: CASSTSGSPPFTYEQYF

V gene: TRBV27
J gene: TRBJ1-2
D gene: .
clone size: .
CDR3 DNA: TGTGCCAGCAGTTTACTTATAGGCTATGGCTACACCTTC
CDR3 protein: CASSLLIGYGYTF

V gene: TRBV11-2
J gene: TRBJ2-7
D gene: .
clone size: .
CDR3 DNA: TGTGCCAGCAGCTTAGGCAGGTCGTTCGACGAGCAGTACTTC
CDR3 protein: CASSLGRSFDEQYF

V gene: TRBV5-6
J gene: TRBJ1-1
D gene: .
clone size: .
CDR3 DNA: TGTGCCAGCAGCCTGAGGACTGAAGCTTTCTTT
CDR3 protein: CASSLRTEAFF

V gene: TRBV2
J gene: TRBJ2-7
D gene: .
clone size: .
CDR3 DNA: TGTGCCAGCAGTGATTCAGACGTGCCCTACGAGCAGTACTTC
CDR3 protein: CASSDSDVPYEQYF

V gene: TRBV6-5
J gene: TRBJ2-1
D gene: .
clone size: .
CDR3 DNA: TGTGCCACCCTCGGCAGGTGGGACAATGAGCAGTTCTTC
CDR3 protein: CATLGRWDNEQFF

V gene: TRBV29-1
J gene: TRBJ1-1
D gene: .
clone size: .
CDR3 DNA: TGCAGCGTTGACCCGGGGAACACTGAAGCTTTCTTT
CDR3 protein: CSVDPGNTEAFF

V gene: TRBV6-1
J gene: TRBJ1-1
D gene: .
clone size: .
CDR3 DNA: TGTGCCAGCAGTGAAACCCGCAGGGGTGAAGCTTTCTTT
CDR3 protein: CASSETRRGEAFF

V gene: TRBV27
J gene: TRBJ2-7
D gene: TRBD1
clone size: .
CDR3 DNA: TGTGCCAGCAGTGGGGACAGGCTAGTCTACGAGCAGTACTTC
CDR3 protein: CASSGDRLVYEQYF

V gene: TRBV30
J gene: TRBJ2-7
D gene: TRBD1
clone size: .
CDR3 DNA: TGTGCCTATGACAGGGGGCGATCTTCCGAGCAGTACTTC
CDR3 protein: CAYDRGRSSEQYF

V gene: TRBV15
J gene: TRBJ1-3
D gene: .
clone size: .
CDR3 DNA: TGTGCCACCAGCAGAGATTACGGCGATTCTGGAAACACCATATATTTT
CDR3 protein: CATSRDYGDSGNTIYF

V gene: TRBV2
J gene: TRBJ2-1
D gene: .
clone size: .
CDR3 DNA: TGTGCCAGCAGTGAAGCGCGAACAGGGATCGTAGATGAGCAGTTCTTC
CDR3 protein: CASSEARTGIVDEQFF

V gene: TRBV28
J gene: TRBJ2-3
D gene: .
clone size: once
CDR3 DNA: TGTGCCAGCAGTTTATTAGAACAGGCCGAGGACGATACGCAGTATTTT
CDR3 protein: CASSLLEQAEDDTQYF

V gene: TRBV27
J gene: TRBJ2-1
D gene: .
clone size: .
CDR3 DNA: TGTGCCAGCAGTTTATTTCCGAATGAGCAGTTCTTC
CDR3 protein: CASSLFPNEQFF

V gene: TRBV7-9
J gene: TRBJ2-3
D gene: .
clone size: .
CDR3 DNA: TGTGCCAGCACCCGTTACCAGGGGCCGACGGGCACAGATACGCAGTATTTT
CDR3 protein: CASTRYQGPTGTDTQYF

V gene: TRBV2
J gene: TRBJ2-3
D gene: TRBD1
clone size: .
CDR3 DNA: TGTGCCGGCGGGACAGGGATAGTAGATACGCAGTATTTT
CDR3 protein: CAGGTGIVDTQYF

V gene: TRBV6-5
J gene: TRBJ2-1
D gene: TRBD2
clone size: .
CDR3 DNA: TGTGCCAGCAGTTTGCTTAGCGGGAACGTTTACAATGAGCAGTTCTTC
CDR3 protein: CASSLLSGNVYNEQFF

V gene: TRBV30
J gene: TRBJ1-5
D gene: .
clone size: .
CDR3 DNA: TGTGCCTGGAGTGTGGCTAGCAATCAGCCCCAGCATTTT
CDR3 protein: CAWSVASNQPQHF

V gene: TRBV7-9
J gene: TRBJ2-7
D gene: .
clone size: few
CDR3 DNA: TGTGCCAGCAGCTACGATTACACGTACGAGCAGTACTTC
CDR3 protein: CASSYDYTYEQYF

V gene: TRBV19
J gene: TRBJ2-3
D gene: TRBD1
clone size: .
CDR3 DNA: TGTGCCAGTAGTCCCGGGACAGTCACAGATACGCAGTATTTT
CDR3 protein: CASSPGTVTDTQYF